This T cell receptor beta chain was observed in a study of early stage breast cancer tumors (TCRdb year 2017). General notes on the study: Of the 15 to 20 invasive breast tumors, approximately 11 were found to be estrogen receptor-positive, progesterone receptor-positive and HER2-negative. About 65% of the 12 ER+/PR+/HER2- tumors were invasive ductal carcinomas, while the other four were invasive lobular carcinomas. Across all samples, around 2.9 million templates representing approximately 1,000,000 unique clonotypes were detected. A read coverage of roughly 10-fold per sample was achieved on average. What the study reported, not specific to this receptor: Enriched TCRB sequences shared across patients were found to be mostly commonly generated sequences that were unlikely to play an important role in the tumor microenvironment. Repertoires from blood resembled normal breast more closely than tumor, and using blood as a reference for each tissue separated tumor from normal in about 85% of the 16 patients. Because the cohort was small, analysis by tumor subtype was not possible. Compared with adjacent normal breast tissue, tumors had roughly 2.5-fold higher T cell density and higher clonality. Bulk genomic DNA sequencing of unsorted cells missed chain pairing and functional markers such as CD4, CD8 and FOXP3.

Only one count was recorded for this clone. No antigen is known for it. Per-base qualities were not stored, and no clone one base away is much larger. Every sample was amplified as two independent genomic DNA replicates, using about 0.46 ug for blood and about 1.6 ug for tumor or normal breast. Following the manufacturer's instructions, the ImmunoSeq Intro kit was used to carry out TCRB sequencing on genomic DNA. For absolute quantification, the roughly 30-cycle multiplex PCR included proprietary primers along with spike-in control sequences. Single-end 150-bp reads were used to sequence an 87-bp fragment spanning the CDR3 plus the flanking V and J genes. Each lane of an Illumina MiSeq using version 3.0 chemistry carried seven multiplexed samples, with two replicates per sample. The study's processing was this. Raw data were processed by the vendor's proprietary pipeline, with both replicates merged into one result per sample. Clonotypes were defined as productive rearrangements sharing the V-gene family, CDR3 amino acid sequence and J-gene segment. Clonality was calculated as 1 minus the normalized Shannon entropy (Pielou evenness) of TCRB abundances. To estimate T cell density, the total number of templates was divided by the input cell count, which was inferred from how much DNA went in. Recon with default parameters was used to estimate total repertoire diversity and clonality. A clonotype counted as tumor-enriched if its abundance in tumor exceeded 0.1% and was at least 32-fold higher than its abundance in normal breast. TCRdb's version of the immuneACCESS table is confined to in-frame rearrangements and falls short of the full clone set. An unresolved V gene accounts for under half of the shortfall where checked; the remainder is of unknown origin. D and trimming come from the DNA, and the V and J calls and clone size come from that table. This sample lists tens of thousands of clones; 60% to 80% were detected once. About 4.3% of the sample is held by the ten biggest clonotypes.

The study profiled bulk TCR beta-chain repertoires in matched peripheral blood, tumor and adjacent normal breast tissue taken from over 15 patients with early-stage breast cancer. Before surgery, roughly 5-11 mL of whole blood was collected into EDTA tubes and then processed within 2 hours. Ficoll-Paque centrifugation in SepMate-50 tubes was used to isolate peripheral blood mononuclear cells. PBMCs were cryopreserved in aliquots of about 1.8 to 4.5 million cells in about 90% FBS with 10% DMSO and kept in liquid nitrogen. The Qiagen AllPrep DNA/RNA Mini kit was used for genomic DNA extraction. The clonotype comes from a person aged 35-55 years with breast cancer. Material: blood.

The DNA sequence is TGTGCCAGCAGCCCCCGACTAGCGGGATCCGCAGATACGCAGTATTTT. Its protein product is CASSPRLAGSADTQYF. The rearrangement joined TRBV5-5 to TRBJ2-3; a stretch of 11 junction bases matches TRBD2. Measured from the cysteine to the phenylalanine, the CDR3 is 16 residues long. The CDR3 DNA has 48 bases and is translated from base 1. After removal of 4 bases from V and 4 bases from J, the junction retains 8 bases not matched to a gene. Looking up the germline V gene (reference sequence) yields CDR1 SGHKS and CDR2 YYEKEE. Joined to the reference TRBV5-5 and TRBJ2-3 proteins, this CDR3 gives the full variable domain: DAGVTQSPTHLIKTRGQQVTLRCSPISGHKSVSWYQQVLGQGPQFIFQYYEKEERGRGNFPDRFSARQFPNYSSELNVNALLLGDSALYLCASSPRLAGSADTQYFGPGTRLTVL.